The clone carrying this TCR beta chain showed up just a few times. What it recognizes is unknown. Patients having uncontrolled infection, another autoimmune disease, pregnancy or lactation were not included. Diagnoses were established using clinical symptoms, serum thyroxine and TRAb, thyroid ultrasound and orbital computed tomography. RNA transcripts yielded amplified TCR beta CDR3 regions. First-round RT-PCR with HTBI primers amplified the TCR CDR3 region. TCRdb ran MiXCR on the multiplex PCR reads and lists one entry per CDR3 protein. Among approximately 380,000 distinct CDR3 sequences, around 20% were seen once, and the ten largest hold 40%. These data come from a study of T cells in Graves' hyperthyroidism and ophthalmopathy. Findings of the study overall: Ophthalmopathy onset followed model prediction by a median roughly 6 months.

CDR3 length: 14 amino acids. Trimming shortened V by 4 bases and J by 5 bases, and 16 bases separated the two germline ends. Germline V gene data show CDR1 as SGHRS and CDR2 as YFSETQ. The source material was blood. This chain uses TRBV5-1 with TRBJ2-7; D assignment may be TRBD1 or TRBD2 (6 bases each). This receptor was identified in a man aged 18 to 35 with Graves' ophthalmopathy. CDR3 sequence: CASSPEAGHDEQYF. DNA of the CDR3: TGCGCCAGCAGCCCGGAGGCGGGACATGACGAGCAGTACTTC.